The rows below give T cell receptor beta chains drawn from one sample of a study of T cell changes during pregnancy in multiple sclerosis. The protocol was immunoSEQ multiplex PCR, while the TCRdb copy is restricted to in-frame clones and leaves out a portion. The sample consists of some 70,000 clones, over 75% of them appearing once. The material was CD8+ T cells from peripheral blood mononuclear cells, obtained before pregnancy. The receptors shown here come from a female donor with multiple sclerosis, enrolled in a pregnancy study. The CDR3 runs from the conserved cysteine through the conserved F or W. Each record gives: J gene, clone size, D gene, V gene, CDR3 DNA, CDR3 protein. D genes are given only for firm matches. Rows may omit the clone size; those that give it use once, few, many or a size class.

TRBJ2-1,NA,TRBD1,TRBV27,TGTGCCAGCAGGACAGGGGGAAGTTACAATGAGCAGTTCTTC,CASRTGGSYNEQFF
TRBJ2-7,NA,NA,TRBV25-1,TGTGCCAGCAAATCGGGGGAGCAGTACTTC,CASKSGEQYF
TRBJ1-5,NA,TRBD1,TRBV19,TGTGCCAGCTGGGACAGGGAATTTCATCAGCCCCAGCATTTT,CASWDREFHQPQHF
TRBJ2-5,NA,NA,TRBV5-1,TGCGCCAGCAGCTTGGCAGGGGACGAGACCCAGTACTTC,CASSLAGDETQYF
TRBJ2-7,NA,NA,TRBV6-5,TGTGCCAGCAGTCCCGGGTCCTATTCCTACGAGCAGTACTTC,CASSPGSYSYEQYF
TRBJ2-5,NA,TRBD1,TRBV5-1,TGCGCCAGCAGCGATCTGGACAGGGGGGATGAGACCCAGTACTTC,CASSDLDRGDETQYF
TRBJ2-3,once,NA,TRBV5-1,TGCGCCAGCCAAGGGGACAAGTATCCAGATACGCAGTATTTT,CASQGDKYPDTQYF
TRBJ1-4,NA,NA,TRBV7-6,TGTGCCAGCAGCTTAGGGGAGGGGCTACATAATGAAAAACTGTTTTTT,CASSLGEGLHNEKLFF
TRBJ1-5,NA,NA,TRBV19,TGTGCCAGTAGGGAGGCGGGGAGCAATCAGCCCCAGCATTTT,CASREAGSNQPQHF
TRBJ1-2,NA,NA,TRBV5-6,TGTGCCAGCAGCTCTGGGGAGTTACTTTTTGGCTACACCTTC,CASSSGELLFGYTF
TRBJ2-7,NA,TRBD2,TRBV15,TGTGCCACCAGCCACCCTACTAGCGGGGGGGCCCCACACGAGCAGTACTTC,CATSHPTSGGAPHEQYF
TRBJ1-6,NA,NA,TRBV30,TGTGCCTGGAGCCCTTCCGATAATTCACCCCTCCACTTT,CAWSPSDNSPLHF
TRBJ2-7,NA,NA,TRBV4-2,TGTGCCAGCAGCCAGACGACTGATTCCTACGAGCAGTACTTC,CASSQTTDSYEQYF
TRBJ2-2,NA,NA,TRBV13,TGTGCCGGCGAGGACAGAATCAACACCGGGGAGCTGTTTTTT,CAGEDRINTGELFF
TRBJ2-7,NA,NA,TRBV2,TGTGCCAGCAGTGCGGCAGGGTCCAACTACGAGCAGTACTTC,CASSAAGSNYEQYF
TRBJ2-1,NA,TRBD2,TRBV7-3,TGTGCCAGCAGCCCCGGGGGGAATGAGCAGTTCTTC,CASSPGGNEQFF
TRBJ2-1,NA,TRBD1,TRBV7-9,TGTGCCAGCAGCTCACAGGGGTCGGAGCAGTTCTTC,CASSSQGSEQFF
TRBJ2-7,NA,NA,TRBV29-1,TGCAGCGTTGTCGGGGAAACCTACGAGCAGTACTTC,CSVVGETYEQYF
TRBJ1-6,NA,NA,TRBV27,TGTGCCAGCAGGAACGGAGGCTTCGGCTCACCCCTCCACTTT,CASRNGGFGSPLHF
TRBJ2-7,NA,TRBD1,TRBV2,TGTGCCAGCGACGGGACAGGTCGGTCCGAGCAGTACTTC,CASDGTGRSEQYF
TRBJ2-5,once,TRBD2,TRBV5-1,TGCGCCAGCAGCTTGGAGCGGGGGTTCGGAGAGACCCAGTACTTC,CASSLERGFGETQYF
TRBJ1-1,once,NA,TRBV19,TGTGCCAGTAGGTATGGGCCCAGGAACACTGAAGCTTTCTTT,CASRYGPRNTEAFF
TRBJ1-6,NA,NA,TRBV6-6,TGTGCCAGCAGTGGCTGGGACCGGCGGAGGGAACCACCCCTCCACTTT,CASSGWDRRREPPLHF
TRBJ1-5,NA,NA,TRBV6-1,TGTGCCAGCAGTGAAACAGCAGGGCACGGACAGCCCCAGCATTTT,CASSETAGHGQPQHF
TRBJ2-5,NA,TRBD2,TRBV18,TGTGCCAGCTCACCACCGACTAGCGGGAGGGTAGAGACCCAGTACTTC,CASSPPTSGRVETQYF
TRBJ2-5,NA,TRBD1,TRBV7-7,TGTGCTAGCAGCCCTGGGACAGGTCAAGAGACCCAGTACTTC,CASSPGTGQETQYF
TRBJ2-1,NA,NA,TRBV11-2,TGTGCCAGCAGCTTAGAACCTAGCAATGAGCAGTTCTTC,CASSLEPSNEQFF
TRBJ2-7,NA,TRBD2,TRBV7-9,TGTGCCAGCAGCCCCAACCTTAGCGGGGGGGCCTACGAGCAGTACTTC,CASSPNLSGGAYEQYF
TRBJ1-1,NA,NA,TRBV11-2,TGTGCCAGCAGCTTAGGATTTGGGGACAAATTTGAAGCTTTCTTT,CASSLGFGDKFEAFF
TRBJ2-1,NA,NA,TRBV5-1,TGCGCCAGCACCCGGGGGGCCAGACTGGATGAGCAGTTCTTC,CASTRGARLDEQFF
TRBJ1-1,NA,NA,TRBV4-1,TGCGCCAGCAGCTACCGAGACAGCGGGACTACTGAAGCTTTCTTT,CASSYRDSGTTEAFF
TRBJ2-1,NA,NA,TRBV4-2,TGTGCCAGCAGCCGTGCAGGAACCGATATCTACAATGAGCAGTTCTTC,CASSRAGTDIYNEQFF
TRBJ2-7,NA,NA,TRBV18,TGTGCCAGCTCACCCCCCGACAGATACGAGCAGTACTTC,CASSPPDRYEQYF
TRBJ2-1,NA,NA,TRBV19,TGTGCCAGTAGTATAGGAGGAAATGAGCAGTTCTTC,CASSIGGNEQFF
TRBJ2-5,NA,TRBD2,TRBV9,TGTGCCAGCAGCGTAGCTGACGGGGGGGCCGGGGAGACCCAGTACTTC,CASSVADGGAGETQYF
TRBJ2-2,NA,NA,TRBV6-6,TGTGCCAGCAGTAGGGACATCACGAACACCGGGGAGCTGTTTTTT,CASSRDITNTGELFF
TRBJ1-5,NA,TRBD1,TRBV2,TGTGCCAGCAGTGAAGCGGACAGGGCCGGTCCCAATCAGCCCCAGCATTTT,CASSEADRAGPNQPQHF
TRBJ2-7,once,TRBD1,TRBV27,TGTGCCACAGCAGGGGGCCTCTCCTACGAGCAGTACTTC,CATAGGLSYEQYF
TRBJ1-1,NA,NA,TRBV6-5,TGTGCCAGCAGTTACGGTCCTGATGCGGAGAACACTGAAGCTTTCTTT,CASSYGPDAENTEAFF
TRBJ1-3,NA,NA,TRBV5-5,TGTGCCAGCAGCTTGTTGCGGGGGTTAGGTGGAAACACCATATATTTT,CASSLLRGLGGNTIYF
TRBJ2-7,NA,TRBD1,TRBV29-1,TGCAGCGTCCTGACAGGGGGAAGTAGAGAGCAGTACTTC,CSVLTGGSREQYF
TRBJ2-3,NA,TRBD2,TRBV7-9,TGTGCCAGCAGCCGCGGGGGGGCCTTGACAGATACGCAGTATTTT,CASSRGGALTDTQYF